A single sample is the source of the 6 T cell receptor beta chains below, sequenced in a study of naive and memory T cell subsets. An equimolar mix of two oligonucleotides served as the beta constant-region primer for TRBC1 and TRBC2. Using its own MiXCR run on the UMI-ligation and nested PCR reads, TCRdb lists one record per CDR3 protein. The sample lists about 80,000 distinct CDR3 sequences; approximately 14% were seen once. Sequencing used central memory CD4+ T cells from blood. All receptors come from a human donor in good health.

V and J are TRBV5-1 and TRBJ2-5; possible D gene TRBD2, 6 bases. Trimming removed 3 bases from V and 5 bases from J, with 20 bases in between. The CDR3 is 16 amino acids. Germline-derived CDR1 and CDR2 are SGHRS and YFSETQ. The CDR3 region has the DNA TGCGCCAGCAGCTGGGGGGTGACACCCGGCCGGGAGACCCAGTACTTC. Amino acids: CASSWGVTPGRETQYF.

V and J are TRBV6-1 and TRBJ1-1, with TRBD1 identical over 8 bases. In germline, CDR1 is MNHNS, CDR2 SASEGT. Trimming at V came to 7 bases and at J to 6 bases, leaving 10 bases not matched to a gene. The CDR3 sequence is 14 residues long. This CDR3 reads CASKAGQGGSEAFF. CDR3 coding DNA: TGTGCCAGCAAGGCCGGACAGGGTGGCTCTGAAGCTTTCTTT.

This clonotype occurred many times. The genes are TRBV5-1 and TRBJ2-5; D might be TRBD1 (7 bases). CDR3 size: 14 residues. Germline V gene data show CDR1 as SGHRS and CDR2 as YFSETQ. With 10 bases removed from V and 1 base from J, the gap between germline ends came to 17 bases. CDR3 region: CASRGVLGQETQYF. CDR3 coding DNA: TGCGCCTCCAGGGGGGTACTGGGCCAAGAGACCCAGTACTTC.

In this sample, this clonotype turned up a few times. This rearrangement joins TRBV3-1 to TRBJ1-1; D not resolved. With 4 bases removed from V and 2 bases from J, the gap between germline ends came to 8 bases. Germline CDR1 LGHDT, CDR2 YNNKEL (reference sequence). This CDR3 has 13 amino acids. Written as DNA, the CDR3 is TGTGCCAGCAGCCTACAGACTAACACTGAAGCTTTCTTT. Translated: CASSLQTNTEAFF.

The gene calls are TRBV20-1 and TRBJ2-7; 8 nucleotides line up with TRBD2. With 3 bases clipped from V and 3 bases from J, the junction kept 4 bases outside the gene matches. The CDR3 is made up of 13 amino acids. Germline assignment: CDR1 DFQATT and CDR2 SNEGSKA (reference sequence). This CDR3 is CSASPGTSYEQYF. CDR3 sequence (DNA): TGCAGTGCTAGTCCCGGGACTAGCTACGAGCAGTACTTC.

J is TRBJ2-7 and V is TRBV18, with D tentatively TRBD1 (6 bases). CDR3 size: 13 residues. V dropped 4 bases and J dropped 7 bases, with 14 bases sitting between them. Germline values: CDR1 KGHSH, CDR2 LQKENI. CDR3 nucleotide sequence: TGTGCCAGCTCACGGGGGCTCGAAGGAGAGCAGTACTTC. Translation: CASSRGLEGEQYF.